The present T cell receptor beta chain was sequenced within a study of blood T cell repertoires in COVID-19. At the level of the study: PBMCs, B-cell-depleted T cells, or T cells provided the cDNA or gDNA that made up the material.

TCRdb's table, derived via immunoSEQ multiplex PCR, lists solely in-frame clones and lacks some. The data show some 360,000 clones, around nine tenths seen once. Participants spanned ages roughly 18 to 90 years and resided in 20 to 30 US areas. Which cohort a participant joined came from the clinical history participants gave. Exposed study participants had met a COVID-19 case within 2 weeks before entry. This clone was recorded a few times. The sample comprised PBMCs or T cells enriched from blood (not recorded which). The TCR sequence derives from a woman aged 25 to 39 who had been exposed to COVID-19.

The CDR3 protein is CAWTDRSSYNSPLHF. The DNA for the CDR3 is TGTGCCTGGACGGACAGGAGCTCCTATAATTCACCCCTCCACTTT. The V gene is TRBV30, the J gene TRBJ1-6; 7 positions agree with TRBD1. After removal of 4 bases from V and 0 bases from J, the junction contained 3 bases not matched to a gene. This CDR3 contains 15 residues. The germline CDR1 and CDR2 sequences are GTSNPN and SVGIG (reference sequence).